This T cell receptor beta chain was profiled in a study of OX40 agonist ivuxolimab in advanced cancers. Libraries were prepared by immunoSEQ multiplex PCR; TCRdb keeps only in-frame clonotypes and omits some of them. The sample has some 65,000 clones, roughly four fifths seen once. The CDR3 runs 14 residues. Trimming shortened V by 5 bases and J by 0 bases, and 8 bases separated the two germline ends. The germline CDR1 and CDR2 sequences are SNHLY and FYNNEI. The source of this sequence is an adult with an advanced solid tumor such as melanoma, head and neck, liver or kidney cancer. This chain links TRBV2 with TRBJ1-3; D not resolved. The input for sequencing was CD4+ or CD8+ T cells sorted from blood, taken in a trial of the OX40 agonist ivuxolimab. In nucleotides, the CDR3 is TGTGCCAGCAGTACAGTTTCCTCTGGAAACACCATATATTTT. It specifies CASSTVSSGNTIYF. Together with reference TRBV2 and TRBJ1-3, the CDR3 gives the full variable domain: EPEVTQTPSHQVTQMGQEVILRCVPISNHLYFYWYRQILGQKVEFLVSFYNNEISEKSEIFDDQFSVERPDGSNFTLKIRSTKLEDSAMYFCASSTVSSGNTIYFGEGSWLTVV.